These T cell receptor beta chains were read from a single sample in a study of shared clonotypes between healthy human individuals. TCRdb keeps only in-frame clones here, not all; method: immunoSEQ multiplex PCR. The sample contains 550,000 to 850,000 clones, approximately 77% of which appear only once. Source material: memory CD4+ T cells sorted from blood. The receptors derive from a woman aged 25 to 39 in good health. CDR3s include the opening cysteine and the closing phenylalanine or tryptophan. The D gene is left open where the match is weak. Only part of the rows carry a size: once, few, many, or a class if the clone is expanded.

J gene,D gene,clone size,V gene,CDR3 DNA,CDR3 protein
TRBJ1-4,NA,NA,TRBV19,TGTGCCAGTACCCCGCGGCCCGATTTCACCTGGGCAACTAATGAAAAACTGTTTTTT,CASTPRPDFTWATNEKLFF
TRBJ2-1,TRBD1,NA,TRBV27,TGTGCCAGCAATCACGGGGACAGTCCTTACAATGAGCAGTTCTTC,CASNHGDSPYNEQFF
TRBJ2-7,TRBD2,NA,TRBV29-1,TGCAGCGTAGCGGGACTAGCGGTTACCTACGAGCAGTACTTC,CSVAGLAVTYEQYF
TRBJ1-5,NA,NA,TRBV19,TGTGCCAGTAGTTTAAAAGGGACACTCAGCAATCAGCCCCAGCATTTT,CASSLKGTLSNQPQHF
TRBJ1-2,NA,few,TRBV18,TGTGCCAGCTCCCACGAGAGGGCGAGGTATGGCTACACCTTC,CASSHERARYGYTF
TRBJ2-2,NA,NA,TRBV6-5,TGTGCCAGCAGTTTAACAGGGCATTACACCGGGGAGCTGTTTTTT,CASSLTGHYTGELFF
TRBJ1-1,NA,NA,TRBV11-2,TGTGCCAGCAGCTTAGGTGCGGGGCGCACTGACACTGAAGCTTTCTTT,CASSLGAGRTDTEAFF
TRBJ1-2,TRBD1,NA,TRBV28,TGTGCCACAAGACAGGGGGCCCTCTATGGCTACACCTTC,CATRQGALYGYTF
TRBJ1-5,NA,NA,TRBV2,TGTGCCAGCCGTCTCGCGGGGGGCGGCAATCAGCCCCAGCATTTT,CASRLAGGGNQPQHF
TRBJ2-1,TRBD1,NA,TRBV7-2,TGTGCCAGCAGTCACCCCCGACAGGGGATGAGCGATGAGCAGTTCTTC,CASSHPRQGMSDEQFF
TRBJ1-5,NA,few,TRBV6-5,TGTGCCAGCTCTCTCGGGGCAGGGAACAATCAGCCCCAGCATTTT,CASSLGAGNNQPQHF
TRBJ2-5,NA,few,TRBV29-1,TGCAGCGTTCGGGGTGGGCCCCAAGAGACCCAGTACTTC,CSVRGGPQETQYF
TRBJ1-4,TRBD1,NA,TRBV18,TGTGCCAGCTCACCACTAGCGGGACAGGGCTCTGCAACTAATGAAAAACTGTTTTTT,CASSPLAGQGSATNEKLFF
TRBJ1-2,TRBD1,once,TRBV6-5,TGTGCCAGCAGAAAGACAGGGATCAACTATGGCTACACCTTC,CASRKTGINYGYTF
TRBJ2-7,TRBD1,NA,TRBV6-1,TGTGCCAGCAGTGCGTCCGGGACAGGGAACTACGAGCAGTACTTC,CASSASGTGNYEQYF
TRBJ2-2,NA,NA,TRBV18,TGTGCCAGCTCACCACGGACAGACGTCACCGGGGAGCTGTTTTTT,CASSPRTDVTGELFF
TRBJ2-3,TRBD1,NA,TRBV7-9,TGTGCCAGCAGCACCAGGGGGCCAGATACGCAGTATTTT,CASSTRGPDTQYF
TRBJ2-1,TRBD1,NA,TRBV5-1,TGCGCCAGCAGCGAGGGACAGGGTTCCTACAATGAGCAGTTCTTC,CASSEGQGSYNEQFF
TRBJ2-2,TRBD2,few,TRBV5-1,TGCGCCAGCAGCTGGAGGCCTGGGGAGGGTAACACCGGGGAGCTGTTTTTT,CASSWRPGEGNTGELFF
TRBJ1-2,NA,NA,TRBV19,TGTGCCAGTAGTATACCGTTGGCAGGGGCAGCTGGCTACACCTTC,CASSIPLAGAAGYTF
TRBJ1-2,NA,NA,TRBV30,TGTGCCTGGAGTGTCCAGGGGACCGATGGCTACACCTTC,CAWSVQGTDGYTF
TRBJ2-7,NA,NA,TRBV7-9,TGTGCCAGCAGCTTAGGTTTTATGATTCCCCCACCCAGGCAGGAGGAGCAGTACTTC,CASSLGFMIPPPRQEEQYF
TRBJ2-2,TRBD2,NA,TRBV29-1,TGCAGCGTTTCCATAGCGGGAACGAACACCGGGGAGCTGTTTTTT,CSVSIAGTNTGELFF
TRBJ1-1,NA,NA,TRBV29-1,TGCAGCGTTGAACGCAGCCACACTGAAGCTTTCTTT,CSVERSHTEAFF
TRBJ2-3,NA,NA,TRBV2,TGTGCCAGCAATCGAGCGGAGCCTAGCACAGATACGCAGTATTTT,CASNRAEPSTDTQYF
TRBJ1-2,NA,NA,TRBV14,TGTGCCAGCAGCCAAGGGGATAGATTTAACTATGGCTACACCTTC,CASSQGDRFNYGYTF
TRBJ2-5,NA,NA,TRBV15,TGTGCCACCAGAGGCAAGTCGGAGACCCAGTACTTC,CATRGKSETQYF
TRBJ2-3,NA,few,TRBV7-7,TGTGCCAGCAGCTTAGGACAAAGCGACCTAGATACGCAGTATTTT,CASSLGQSDLDTQYF
TRBJ2-7,TRBD2,NA,TRBV28,TGTGCCAGCAGCTCCGGACTAGCGGGAATTTACGAGCAGTACTTC,CASSSGLAGIYEQYF
TRBJ2-2,NA,NA,TRBV9,TGTGCCAGCAGCGTAGTGTCCGCGAACACCGGGGAGCTGTTTTTT,CASSVVSANTGELFF
TRBJ2-7,TRBD2,NA,TRBV7-2,TGTGCCAGCAGCTTATCAGGCGGGAGAAACGAGCAGTACTTC,CASSLSGGRNEQYF
TRBJ2-3,NA,NA,TRBV7-9,TGTGCCAGCAGCTTAGCGGGAGTTAACACAGATACGCAGTATTTT,CASSLAGVNTDTQYF
TRBJ2-2,NA,once,TRBV5-1,TGCGCCAGCAGCTCGTGGGGGAGTGCCGGGGAGCTGTTTTTT,CASSSWGSAGELFF
TRBJ2-7,NA,NA,TRBV6-1,TGTGCCAGCAGTCCCGACAGCTCCTACGAGCAGTACTTC,CASSPDSSYEQYF
TRBJ2-3,TRBD2,NA,TRBV6-5,TGTGCCAGCAGTTACTCGGCGGGAGGGCAAGATACGCAGTATTTT,CASSYSAGGQDTQYF
TRBJ2-1,NA,few,TRBV5-1,TGCGCCAGCAGCTTGGTCCGGGGCCTTGAGCAGTTCTTC,CASSLVRGLEQFF
TRBJ1-3,NA,NA,TRBV11-2,TGTGCCAGCAGCTCAAACCCAACAGGGACTGGAAACACCATATATTTT,CASSSNPTGTGNTIYF
TRBJ2-7,NA,many,TRBV18,TGTGCCAGCTCACCAGTTTATGAGGGGCGCTCGCCCCAGAGCTCCTACGAGCAGTACTTC,CASSPVYEGRSPQSSYEQYF
TRBJ2-4,NA,once,TRBV21-1,TGTGCCAGCAGCATCCTAGCGGTAGCCAAAAACATTCAGTACTTC,CASSILAVAKNIQYF
TRBJ1-4,NA,NA,TRBV15,TGTGCCACCAGCAGAGACGGGGCCCTTAATGAAAAACTGTTTTTT,CATSRDGALNEKLFF
TRBJ2-3,NA,once,TRBV10-1,TGCGCCAGCTCAACGGGAGTAAAGGCTACGCAGTATTTT,CASSTGVKATQYF
TRBJ2-3,NA,NA,TRBV4-1,TGCGCCAGCAGCCTCAGAACAGGGGATACGCAGTATTTT,CASSLRTGDTQYF
TRBJ1-5,NA,NA,TRBV5-1,TGCGCCAGCAGCCCTGGGGACGTTTATAGCAATCAGCCCCAGCATTTT,CASSPGDVYSNQPQHF
TRBJ2-7,TRBD2,NA,TRBV28,TGTGCCAGCGCTTCCCCCTGGGTCGGGACTAGCGGGGTCCCCTACGAGCAGTACTTC,CASASPWVGTSGVPYEQYF
TRBJ1-1,TRBD1,NA,TRBV2,TGTGCCAGCAGTGGGCAGCCCACCACAGGGGGTGAAGCTTTCTTT,CASSGQPTTGGEAFF
TRBJ2-7,NA,few,TRBV5-8,TGTGCCAGCAGCTTGGCGGTCGGGCTCTCCTACGAGCAGTACTTC,CASSLAVGLSYEQYF
TRBJ2-2,NA,once,TRBV4-1,TGCGCCAGCAGCGGACGCTCCTTCCGGGACCCCATGACCGGGGAGCTGTTTTTT,CASSGRSFRDPMTGELFF
TRBJ2-5,NA,NA,TRBV10-2,TGCGCCAGCAGTGATGGCGATGGGGGAGAGACCCAGTACTTC,CASSDGDGGETQYF
TRBJ1-3,NA,NA,TRBV19,TGTGCCACCATACGTTCGACAGCGACTCTATTCTCTGGAAACACCATATATTTT,CATIRSTATLFSGNTIYF